This T cell receptor (beta chain) is drawn from a study of CD8 T cells in Susac syndrome. Study findings and constraints: The study conceded that relatively few individuals underwent its TCR sequencing and HLA analysis.

RNA amounts of roughly 0.5 to 1 ug underwent reverse transcription with random hexamers. TCRdb reanalysed the immunoSEQ multiplex PCR reads using MiXCR and keeps one entry per CDR3 protein. This table has around 230,000 distinct CDR3 sequences, 95% appearing once. As regards this clonotype: Its matching antigen is unknown.

The sample comprised CD4+ T cells from PBMCs. The sequence was collected from a human donor with multiple sclerosis.

CDR3: CASSLKIQETQYF. The CDR3 DNA reads as TGCGCCAGCAGCTTGAAGATCCAAGAGACCCAGTACTTC. This chain links TRBV5-1 with TRBJ2-5; D is undetermined. Looked up from germline, CDR1 is SGHRS and CDR2 is YFSETQ. V shed 1 base and J shed 1 base, with 5 bases lying between them. The CDR3 runs 13 residues.